The clone carrying this T cell receptor beta chain turned up a few times. V shed 5 bases, J shed 3 bases, and the junction held 4 bases outside the gene matches. In germline, CDR1 is MNHEY, CDR2 SVGAGI. The CDR3 extends over 15 amino acids. The sample belongs to a study of CD8+ T cells in alopecia areata. Extraction of RNA preceded its reverse transcription into cDNA, which served as the sequencing template. Profiled with immunoSEQ multiplex PCR; TCRdb holds only in-frame clones, not every one. The repertoire holds fewer than 80,000 clones, with approximately 64% as singletons. The sequence derives from a human donor with alopecia areata. The rearrangement uses TRBV6-5 and TRBJ2-1; 10 nucleotides match TRBD2. The sequenced sample was CD8+ T cells sorted from blood, obtained at week 0. CDR3 in amino acids: CASSVASGGYNEQFF. The CDR3, as DNA: TGTGCCAGCAGTGTGGCTAGCGGGGGCTACAATGAGCAGTTCTTC.